A single sample is the source of the 7 T cell receptor beta chains below, sequenced in a study of early T cells in non-severe SARS-CoV-2 infection. MiXCR, run by TCRdb on the 5' RACE reads, gives a single entry per CDR3 protein. The data contain approximately 27,000 distinct CDR3 sequences, 4.6% of them singletons. Sample: whole blood. The receptors were gathered from an adult who was a healthcare worker with PCR-confirmed SARS-CoV-2 infection or an uninfected control (not recorded which).

This clonotype was seen repeatedly, ten times or more. The chain links TRBV4-1 to TRBJ2-5; 11 bases are shared with TRBD2. This CDR3 is built from 19 residues. Germline V CDR1 and CDR2: MGHRA, YSYEKL. The V and J ends lost 3 bases and 2 bases, in that order; junction bases with no gene match: 14. CDR3 sequence reads: CASSQALFGLAGPQETQYF. In DNA form, the CDR3 reads TGCGCCAGCAGCCAGGCCTTGTTCGGACTAGCGGGTCCTCAAGAGACCCAGTACTTC.

This clonotype was picked up many times. The chain joins TRBV29-1 to TRBJ1-5, with TRBD1 as a possible D gene (6 bases). Trimming left V 5 bases short and J 5 bases short, with 16 bases between. CDR1 is SQVTM, CDR2 ANQGSEA, per germline. The CDR3 is 14 residues long. This chain's CDR3 is CSVRPDSPYQPQHF. The CDR3 DNA reads TGCAGCGTTCGGCCGGACAGCCCTTATCAGCCCCAGCATTTT.

The chain combines TRBV12-3 or TRBV12-4 with TRBJ2-5, with a tentative D call TRBD1 (5 bases). V gave up 1 base and J gave up 1 base, with 10 bases separating them. CDR3 size: 15 residues. CDR3 sequence reads: CASSLGRAFQETQYF. DNA of the CDR3: TGTGCCAGCAGTTTAGGCAGGGCTTTCCAAGAGACCCAGTACTTC.

V gene TRBV28 combines with J gene TRBJ2-7; TRBD1 matches at 7 bases. Germline CDR1 MDHEN, CDR2 SYDVKM. This CDR3 is 14 amino acids long. Losses at the gene ends were 8 bases for V and 2 bases for J; bases not matched to a gene: 9. CDR3 sequence: CASSRGQDAYEQYF. CDR3 in DNA: TGTGCCAGCTCCCGCGGACAGGACGCCTACGAGCAGTACTTC.

This clonotype was detected many times. The V gene is TRBV11-2, the J gene TRBJ2-7, with 7 bases aligning to TRBD1. Unmatched junction bases numbered 6, after V lost 5 bases and J lost 2 bases. Germline-derived CDR1 and CDR2 are SGHAT and FQNNGV. This CDR3 comprises 14 residues. CDR3: CASSPRDSTYEQYF. The CDR3, as DNA: TGTGCCAGCAGCCCCAGGGACAGCACCTACGAGCAGTACTTC.

This clonotype was observed many times. J is TRBJ2-1 and V is TRBV28; D possibly matches TRBD1 or TRBD2 (5 bases each). This CDR3 has 13 residues. CDR1 MDHEN and CDR2 SYDVKM come from the germline V gene. Trimming took off 3 bases at V and 3 bases at J, with 6 bases between the two ends. The CDR3 here is CASSLGVYNEQFF. The CDR3 bases are TGTGCCAGCAGTTTGGGGGTCTACAATGAGCAGTTCTTC. The full variable domain, completed using reference TRBV28 and TRBJ2-1, is DVKVTQSSRYLVKRTGEKVFLECVQDMDHENMFWYRQDPGLGLRLIYFSYDVKMKEKGDIPEGYSVSREKKERFSLILESASTNQTSMYLCASSLGVYNEQFFGPGTRLTVL.

V gene TRBV7-3 combines with J gene TRBJ2-3; D unclear. The CDR3 runs 13 residues. V lost 5 bases to trimming and J lost 4 bases, with 10 bases between them. Per the germline V gene, CDR1 is SGHTA and CDR2 is FQGTGA. The CDR3 is CASSEIAPDTQYF. CDR3 coding DNA: TGTGCCAGCAGCGAGATAGCTCCAGATACGCAGTATTTT. Based on the CDR3 plus reference TRBV7-3 and TRBJ2-3, the full variable domain is GAGVSQTPSNKVTEKGKYVELRCDPISGHTALYWYRQSLGQGPEFLIYFQGTGAADDSGLPNDRFFAVRPEGSVSTLKIQRTERGDSAVYLCASSEIAPDTQYFGPGTRLTVL.